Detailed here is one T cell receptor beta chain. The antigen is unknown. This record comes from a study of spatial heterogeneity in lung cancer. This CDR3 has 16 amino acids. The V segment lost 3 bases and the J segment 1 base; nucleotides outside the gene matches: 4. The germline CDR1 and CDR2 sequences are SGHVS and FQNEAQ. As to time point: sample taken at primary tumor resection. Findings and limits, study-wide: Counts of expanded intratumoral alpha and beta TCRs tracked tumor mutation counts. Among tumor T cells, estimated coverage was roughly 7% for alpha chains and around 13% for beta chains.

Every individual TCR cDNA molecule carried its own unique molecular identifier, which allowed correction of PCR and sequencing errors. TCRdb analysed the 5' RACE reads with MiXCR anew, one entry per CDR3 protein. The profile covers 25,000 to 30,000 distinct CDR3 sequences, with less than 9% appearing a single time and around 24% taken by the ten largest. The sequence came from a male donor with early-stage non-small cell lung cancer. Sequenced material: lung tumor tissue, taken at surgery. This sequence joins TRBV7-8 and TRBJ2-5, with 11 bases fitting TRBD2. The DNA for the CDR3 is TGTGCCAGCAGCTTGGGGCTAGCGGGGGGCCAAGAGACCCAGTACTTC. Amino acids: CASSLGLAGGQETQYF.